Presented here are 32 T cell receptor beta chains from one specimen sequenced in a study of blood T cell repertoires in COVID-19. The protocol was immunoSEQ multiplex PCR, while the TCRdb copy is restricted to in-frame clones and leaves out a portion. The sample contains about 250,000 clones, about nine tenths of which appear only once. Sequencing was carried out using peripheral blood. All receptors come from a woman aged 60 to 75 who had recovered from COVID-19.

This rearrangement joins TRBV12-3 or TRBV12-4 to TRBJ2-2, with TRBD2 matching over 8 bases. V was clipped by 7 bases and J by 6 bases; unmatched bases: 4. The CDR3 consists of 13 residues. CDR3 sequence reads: CASTRGGAGELFF. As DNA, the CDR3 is TGTGCCAGCACCCGGGGGGGGGCCGGGGAGCTGTTTTTT.

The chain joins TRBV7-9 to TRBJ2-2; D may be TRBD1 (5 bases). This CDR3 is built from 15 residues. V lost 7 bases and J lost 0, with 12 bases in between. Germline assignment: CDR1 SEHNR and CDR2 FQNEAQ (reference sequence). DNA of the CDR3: TGTGCCAGCACCTGGGGCCTTACGAACACCGGGGAGCTGTTTTTT. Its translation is CASTWGLTNTGELFF.

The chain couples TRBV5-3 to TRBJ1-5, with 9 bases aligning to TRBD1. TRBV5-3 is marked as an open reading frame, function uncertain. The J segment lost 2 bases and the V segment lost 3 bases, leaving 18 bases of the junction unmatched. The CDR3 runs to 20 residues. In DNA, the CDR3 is TGTGCCAGAAGCTCGCCCCCCCGGACAGGGGTTCTTCATTGCAATCAGCCCCAGCATTTT. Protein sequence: CARSSPPRTGVLHCNQPQHF.

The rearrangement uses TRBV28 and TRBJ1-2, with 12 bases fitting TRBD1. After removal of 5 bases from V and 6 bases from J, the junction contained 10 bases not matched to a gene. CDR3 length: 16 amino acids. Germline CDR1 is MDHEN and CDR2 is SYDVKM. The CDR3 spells CASSLGGGDRGHGYTF. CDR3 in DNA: TGTGCCAGCAGTCTCGGAGGGGGGGACAGGGGGCATGGCTACACCTTC.

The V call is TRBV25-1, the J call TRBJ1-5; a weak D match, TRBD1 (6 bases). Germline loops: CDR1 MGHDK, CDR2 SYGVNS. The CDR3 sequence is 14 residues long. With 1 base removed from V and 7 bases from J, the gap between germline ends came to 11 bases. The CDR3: CASSESGGGQPQHF. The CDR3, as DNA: TGTGCCAGCAGTGAATCGGGAGGGGGACAGCCCCAGCATTTT.

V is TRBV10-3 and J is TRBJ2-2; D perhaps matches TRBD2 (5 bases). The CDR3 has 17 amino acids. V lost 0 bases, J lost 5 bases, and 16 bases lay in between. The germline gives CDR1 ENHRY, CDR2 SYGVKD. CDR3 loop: CAISESPWSRGTGELFF. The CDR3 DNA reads TGTGCCATCAGTGAGTCCCCGTGGAGCAGAGGGACCGGGGAGCTGTTTTTT.

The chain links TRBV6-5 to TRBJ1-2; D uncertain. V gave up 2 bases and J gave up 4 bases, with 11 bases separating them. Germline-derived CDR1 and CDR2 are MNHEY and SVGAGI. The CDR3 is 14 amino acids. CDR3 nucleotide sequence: TGTGCCAGCAGTTACATTACGGGGTCCTATGGCTACACCTTC. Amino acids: CASSYITGSYGYTF.

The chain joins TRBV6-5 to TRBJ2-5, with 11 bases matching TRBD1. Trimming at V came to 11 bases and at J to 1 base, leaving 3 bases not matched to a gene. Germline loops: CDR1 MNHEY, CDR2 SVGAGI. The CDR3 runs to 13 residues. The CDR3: CAAGTGGQETQYF. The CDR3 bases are TGTGCCGCCGGGACAGGGGGCCAAGAGACCCAGTACTTC.

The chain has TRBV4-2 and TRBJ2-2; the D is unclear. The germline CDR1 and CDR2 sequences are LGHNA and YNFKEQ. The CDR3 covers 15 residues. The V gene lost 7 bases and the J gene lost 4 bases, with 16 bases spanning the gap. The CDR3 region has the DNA TGTGCCAGCACCCAGCGAAGCGATGGCACCGGGGAGCTGTTTTTT. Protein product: CASTQRSDGTGELFF.

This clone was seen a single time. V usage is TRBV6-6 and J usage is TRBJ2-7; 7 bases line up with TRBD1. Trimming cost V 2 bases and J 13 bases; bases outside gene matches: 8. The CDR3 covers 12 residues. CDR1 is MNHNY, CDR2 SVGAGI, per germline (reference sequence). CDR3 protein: CASSYGEDRAYF. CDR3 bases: TGTGCCAGCAGTTACGGGGAAGACAGGGCCTACTTC.

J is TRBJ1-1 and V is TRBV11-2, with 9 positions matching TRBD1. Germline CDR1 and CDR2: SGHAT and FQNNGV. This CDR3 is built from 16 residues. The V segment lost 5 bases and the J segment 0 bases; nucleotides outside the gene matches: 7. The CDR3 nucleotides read TGTGCCAGCAGCCCTCGACAGGGGGGTATGAACACTGAAGCTTTCTTT. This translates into CASSPRQGGMNTEAFF.

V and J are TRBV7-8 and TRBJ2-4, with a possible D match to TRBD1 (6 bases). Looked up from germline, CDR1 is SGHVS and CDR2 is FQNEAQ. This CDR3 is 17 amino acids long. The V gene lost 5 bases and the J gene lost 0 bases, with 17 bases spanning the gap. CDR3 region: CASSADRSQLAKNIQYF. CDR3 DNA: TGTGCCAGCAGCGCAGACAGGTCCCAATTAGCCAAAAACATTCAGTACTTC.

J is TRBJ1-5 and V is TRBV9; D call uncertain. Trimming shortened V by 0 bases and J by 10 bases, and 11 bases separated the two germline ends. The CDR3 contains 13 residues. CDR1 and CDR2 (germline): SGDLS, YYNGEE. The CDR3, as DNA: TGTGCCAGCAGCGTAGGGAGGGATCGACCCCAGCATTTT. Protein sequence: CASSVGRDRPQHF. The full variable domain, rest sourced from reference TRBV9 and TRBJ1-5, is DSGVTQTPKHLITATGQRVTLRCSPRSGDLSVYWYQQSLDQGLQFLIQYYNGEERAKGNILERFSAQQFPDLHSELNLSSLELGDSALYFCASSVGRDRPQHFGDGTRLSIL.

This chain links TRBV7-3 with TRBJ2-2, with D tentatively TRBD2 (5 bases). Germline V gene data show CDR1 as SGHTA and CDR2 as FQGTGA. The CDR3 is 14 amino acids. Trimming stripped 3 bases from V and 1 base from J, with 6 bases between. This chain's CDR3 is CASSLGRNTGELFF. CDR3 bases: TGTGCCAGCAGCTTGGGGAGGAACACCGGGGAGCTGTTTTTT.

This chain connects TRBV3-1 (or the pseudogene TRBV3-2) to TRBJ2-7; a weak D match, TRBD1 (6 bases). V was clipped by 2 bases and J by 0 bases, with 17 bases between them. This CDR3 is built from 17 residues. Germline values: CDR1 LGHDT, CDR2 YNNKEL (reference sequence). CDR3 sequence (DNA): TGTGCCAGCAGCCAATTCAAAGGACAGTTTTTCTCCTACGAGCAGTACTTC. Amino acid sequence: CASSQFKGQFFSYEQYF.

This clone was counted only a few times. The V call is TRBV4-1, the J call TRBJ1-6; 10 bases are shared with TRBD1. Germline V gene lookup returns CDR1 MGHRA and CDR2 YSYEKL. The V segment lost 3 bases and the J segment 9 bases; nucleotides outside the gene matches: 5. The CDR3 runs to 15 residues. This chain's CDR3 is CASSQSGDRGSPLHF. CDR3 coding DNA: TGCGCCAGCAGCCAGTCGGGGGACAGGGGTTCACCCCTCCACTTT.

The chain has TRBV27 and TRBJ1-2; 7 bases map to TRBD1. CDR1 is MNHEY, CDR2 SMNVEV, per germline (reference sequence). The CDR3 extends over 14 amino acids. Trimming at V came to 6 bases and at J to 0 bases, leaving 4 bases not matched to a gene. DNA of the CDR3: TGTGCCAGCAGGCCCACAGGGGCTAACTATGGCTACACCTTC. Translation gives CASRPTGANYGYTF.

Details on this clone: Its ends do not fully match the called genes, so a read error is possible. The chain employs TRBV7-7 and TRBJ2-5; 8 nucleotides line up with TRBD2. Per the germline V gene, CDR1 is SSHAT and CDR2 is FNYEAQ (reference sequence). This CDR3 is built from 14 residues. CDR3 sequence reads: CASSRAGGEETQYF. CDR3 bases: TGTGCTAGCAGTAGGGCGGGGGGAGAAGAGACCCAGTACTTC.

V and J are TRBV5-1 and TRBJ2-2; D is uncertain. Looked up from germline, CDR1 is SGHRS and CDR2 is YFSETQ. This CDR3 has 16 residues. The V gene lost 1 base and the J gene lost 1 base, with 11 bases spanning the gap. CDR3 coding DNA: TGCGCCAGCAGCTTGATTAGCCTCGGGAACACCGGGGAGCTGTTTTTT. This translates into CASSLISLGNTGELFF. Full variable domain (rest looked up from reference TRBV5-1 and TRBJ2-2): KAGVTQTPRYLIKTRGQQVTLSCSPISGHRSVSWYQQTPGQGLQFLFEYFSETQRNKGNFPGRFSGRQFSNSRSEMNVSTLELGDSALYLCASSLISLGNTGELFFGEGSRLTVL.

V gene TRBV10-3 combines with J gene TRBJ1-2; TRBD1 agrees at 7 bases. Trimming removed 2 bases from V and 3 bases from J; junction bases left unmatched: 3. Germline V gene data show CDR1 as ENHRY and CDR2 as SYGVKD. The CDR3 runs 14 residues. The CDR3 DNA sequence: TGTGCCATCAGTGAGACACAGGGGCACTATGGCTACACCTTC. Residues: CAISETQGHYGYTF.

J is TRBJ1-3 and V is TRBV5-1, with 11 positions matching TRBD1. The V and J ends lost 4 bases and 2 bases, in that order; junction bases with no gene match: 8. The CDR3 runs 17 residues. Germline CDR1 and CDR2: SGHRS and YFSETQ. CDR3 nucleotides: TGCGCCAGCAGCACAAGCCCGGGACAGGGGGCTGGAAACACCATATATTTT. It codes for CASSTSPGQGAGNTIYF.

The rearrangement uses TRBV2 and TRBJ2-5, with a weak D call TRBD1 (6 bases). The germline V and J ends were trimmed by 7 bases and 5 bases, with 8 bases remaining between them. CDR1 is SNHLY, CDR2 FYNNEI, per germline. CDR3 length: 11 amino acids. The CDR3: CASNRDETQYF. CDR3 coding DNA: TGTGCCAGCAACAGGGATGAGACCCAGTACTTC. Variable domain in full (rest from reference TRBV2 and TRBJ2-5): EPEVTQTPSHQVTQMGQEVILRCVPISNHLYFYWYRQILGQKVEFLVSFYNNEISEKSEIFDDQFSVERPDGSNFTLKIRSTKLEDSAMYFCASNRDETQYFGPGTRLLVL.

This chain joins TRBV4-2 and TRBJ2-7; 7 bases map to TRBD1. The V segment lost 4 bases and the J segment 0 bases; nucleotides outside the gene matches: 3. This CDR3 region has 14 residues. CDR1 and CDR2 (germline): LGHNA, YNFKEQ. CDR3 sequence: CASSPGQNSYEQYF. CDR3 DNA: TGTGCCAGCAGCCCGGGACAGAACTCCTACGAGCAGTACTTC.

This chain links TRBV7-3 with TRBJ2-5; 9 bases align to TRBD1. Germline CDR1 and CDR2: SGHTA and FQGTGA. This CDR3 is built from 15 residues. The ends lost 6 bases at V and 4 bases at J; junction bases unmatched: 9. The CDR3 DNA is TGTGCCAGCAGTCGACAGGGGGTTTTCGCAGAGACCCAGTACTTC. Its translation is CASSRQGVFAETQYF.

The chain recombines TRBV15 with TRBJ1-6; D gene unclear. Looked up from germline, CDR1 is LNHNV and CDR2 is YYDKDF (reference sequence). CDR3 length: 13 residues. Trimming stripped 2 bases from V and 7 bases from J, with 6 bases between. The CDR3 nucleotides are TGTGCCACCAGCAGAAGAGCAAATTCACCCCTCCACTTT. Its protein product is CATSRRANSPLHF.

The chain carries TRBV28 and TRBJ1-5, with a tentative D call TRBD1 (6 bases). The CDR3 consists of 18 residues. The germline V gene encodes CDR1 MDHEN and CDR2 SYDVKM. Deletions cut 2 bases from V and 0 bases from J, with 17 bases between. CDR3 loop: CASSLGWGQAISNQPQHF. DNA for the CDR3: TGTGCCAGCAGTTTAGGGTGGGGGCAGGCCATTAGCAATCAGCCCCAGCATTTT.

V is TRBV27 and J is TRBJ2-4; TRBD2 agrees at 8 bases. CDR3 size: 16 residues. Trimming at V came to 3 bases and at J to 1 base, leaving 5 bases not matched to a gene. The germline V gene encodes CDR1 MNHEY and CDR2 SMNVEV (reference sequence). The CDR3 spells CASSFGGGMAKNIQYF. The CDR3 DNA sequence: TGTGCCAGCAGTTTCGGCGGGGGGATGGCCAAAAACATTCAGTACTTC.

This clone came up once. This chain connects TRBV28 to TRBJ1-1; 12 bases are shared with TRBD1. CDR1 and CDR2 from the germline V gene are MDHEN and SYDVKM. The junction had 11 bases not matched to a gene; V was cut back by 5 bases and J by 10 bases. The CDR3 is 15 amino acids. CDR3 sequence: CASSPPGDRGPVAFF. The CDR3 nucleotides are TGTGCCAGCAGTCCTCCGGGGGACAGGGGGCCGGTAGCTTTCTTT.

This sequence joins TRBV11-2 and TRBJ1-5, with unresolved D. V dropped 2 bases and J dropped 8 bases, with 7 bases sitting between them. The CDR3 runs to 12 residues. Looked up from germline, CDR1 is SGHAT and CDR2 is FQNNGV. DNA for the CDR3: TGTGCCAGCAGCTTACCCGGGGAGCCCCAGCATTTT. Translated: CASSLPGEPQHF.

CDR3 bases: TGTGCCAGCAGTTACTCAGGGACAGGAAACACTGAAGCTTTCTTT. This sequence encodes CASSYSGTGNTEAFF. The genes are TRBV6-5 and TRBJ1-1; 8 bases are shared with TRBD1. This CDR3 is 15 amino acids long. Germline-derived CDR1 and CDR2 are MNHEY and SVGAGI. Trimming cost V 0 bases and J 2 bases; bases outside gene matches: 2.

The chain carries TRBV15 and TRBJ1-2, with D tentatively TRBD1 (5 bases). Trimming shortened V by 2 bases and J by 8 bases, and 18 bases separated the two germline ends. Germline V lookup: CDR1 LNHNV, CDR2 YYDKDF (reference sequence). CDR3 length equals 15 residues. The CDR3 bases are TGTGCCACCAGCAGAAGGACCCAGGGATTAGAAGGCTACACCTTC. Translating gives CATSRRTQGLEGYTF.

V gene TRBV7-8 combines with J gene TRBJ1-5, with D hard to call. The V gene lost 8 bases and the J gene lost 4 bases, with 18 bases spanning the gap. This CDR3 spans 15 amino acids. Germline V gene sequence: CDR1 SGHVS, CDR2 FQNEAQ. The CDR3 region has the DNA TGTGCCAGCCTGCCAGGCGATACATTTAATCAGCCCCAGCATTTT. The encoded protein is CASLPGDTFNQPQHF.